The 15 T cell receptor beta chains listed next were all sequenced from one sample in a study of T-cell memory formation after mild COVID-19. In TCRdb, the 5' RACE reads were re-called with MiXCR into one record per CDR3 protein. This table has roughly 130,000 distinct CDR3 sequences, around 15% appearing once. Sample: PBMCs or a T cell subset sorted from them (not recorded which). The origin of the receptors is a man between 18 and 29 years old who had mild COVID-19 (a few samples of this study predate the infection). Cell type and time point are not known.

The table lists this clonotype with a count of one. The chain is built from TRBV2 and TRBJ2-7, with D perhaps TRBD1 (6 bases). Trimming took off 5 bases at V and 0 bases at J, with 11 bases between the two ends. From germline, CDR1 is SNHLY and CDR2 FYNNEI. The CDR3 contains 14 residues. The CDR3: CASSQTGSSYEQYF. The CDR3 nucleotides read TGTGCCAGCAGTCAAACAGGGAGCTCCTACGAGCAGTACTTC.

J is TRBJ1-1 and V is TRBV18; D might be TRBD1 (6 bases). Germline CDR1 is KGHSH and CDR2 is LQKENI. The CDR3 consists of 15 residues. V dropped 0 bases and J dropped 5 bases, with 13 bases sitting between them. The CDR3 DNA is TGTGCCAGCTCACCACCCTCCGGGGGCCGGACTGAAGCTTTCTTT. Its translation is CASSPPSGGRTEAFF.

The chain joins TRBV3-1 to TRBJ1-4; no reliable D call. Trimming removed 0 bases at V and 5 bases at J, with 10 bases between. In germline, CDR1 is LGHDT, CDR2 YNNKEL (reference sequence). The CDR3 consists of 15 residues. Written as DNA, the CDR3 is TGTGCCAGCAGCCAAGATGCGGCACGAAATGAAAAACTGTTTTTT. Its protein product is CASSQDAARNEKLFF.

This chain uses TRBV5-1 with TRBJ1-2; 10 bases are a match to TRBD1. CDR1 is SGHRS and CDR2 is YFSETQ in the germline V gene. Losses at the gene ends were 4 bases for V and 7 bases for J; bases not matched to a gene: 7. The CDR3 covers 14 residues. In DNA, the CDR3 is TGCGCCAGCAGCCTGGGACAGGGGTCAAGTGGCTACACCTTC. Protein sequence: CASSLGQGSSGYTF.

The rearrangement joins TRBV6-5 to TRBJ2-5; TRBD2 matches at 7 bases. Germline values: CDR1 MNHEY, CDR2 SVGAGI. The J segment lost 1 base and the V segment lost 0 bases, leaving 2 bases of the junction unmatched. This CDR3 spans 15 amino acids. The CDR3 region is CASSYSSGIQETQYF. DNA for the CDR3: TGTGCCAGCAGTTACTCGAGCGGGATCCAAGAGACCCAGTACTTC.

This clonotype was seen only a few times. CDR3 coding DNA: TGCGCCAGCAGCTCGGGACAGGGACCCACAGATACGCAGTATTTT. This translates into CASSSGQGPTDTQYF. V is TRBV5-1 and J is TRBJ2-3; the match to TRBD1 covers 9 bases. V lost 3 bases and J lost 2; bases outside the gene matches: 4. Per germline, CDR1 SGHRS and CDR2 YFSETQ. The CDR3 covers 15 residues. The full variable domain, with the rest looked up from reference TRBV5-1 and TRBJ2-3, is KAGVTQTPRYLIKTRGQQVTLSCSPISGHRSVSWYQQTPGQGLQFLFEYFSETQRNKGNFPGRFSGRQFSNSRSEMNVSTLELGDSALYLCASSSGQGPTDTQYFGPGTRLTVL.

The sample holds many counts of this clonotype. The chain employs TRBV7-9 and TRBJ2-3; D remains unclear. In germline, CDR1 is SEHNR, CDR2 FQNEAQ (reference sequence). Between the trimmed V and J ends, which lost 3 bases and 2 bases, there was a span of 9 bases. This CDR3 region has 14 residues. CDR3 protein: CASSFRLDTDTQYF. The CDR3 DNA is TGTGCCAGCAGCTTCCGTCTAGACACAGATACGCAGTATTTT.

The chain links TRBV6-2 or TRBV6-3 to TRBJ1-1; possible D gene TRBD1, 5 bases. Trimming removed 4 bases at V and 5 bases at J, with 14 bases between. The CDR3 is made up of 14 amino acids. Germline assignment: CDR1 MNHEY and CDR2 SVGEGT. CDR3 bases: TGTGCCAGCAGTTTTCCAGGGTGGGAGACTGAAGCTTTCTTT. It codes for CASSFPGWETEAFF.

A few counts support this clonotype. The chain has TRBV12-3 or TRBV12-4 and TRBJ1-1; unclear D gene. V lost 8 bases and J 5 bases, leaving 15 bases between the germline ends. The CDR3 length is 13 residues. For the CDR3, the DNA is TGTGCCAGCGATACCCAGACCTCGACTGAAGCTTTCTTT. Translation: CASDTQTSTEAFF.

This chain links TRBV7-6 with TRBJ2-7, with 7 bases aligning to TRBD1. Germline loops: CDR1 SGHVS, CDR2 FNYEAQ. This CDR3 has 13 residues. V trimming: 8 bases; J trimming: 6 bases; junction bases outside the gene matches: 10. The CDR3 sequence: CASSSGRGLEQYF. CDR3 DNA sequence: TGTGCCAGCTCGAGCGGAAGGGGGCTCGAGCAGTACTTC.

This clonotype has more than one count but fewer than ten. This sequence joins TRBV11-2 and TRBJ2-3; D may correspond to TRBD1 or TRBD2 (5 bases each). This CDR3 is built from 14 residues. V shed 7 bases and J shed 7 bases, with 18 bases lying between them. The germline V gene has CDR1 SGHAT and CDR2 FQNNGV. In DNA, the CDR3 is TGTGCCAGCACCCCCCTCCGGGGCCGGTATACGCAGTATTTT. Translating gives CASTPLRGRYTQYF.

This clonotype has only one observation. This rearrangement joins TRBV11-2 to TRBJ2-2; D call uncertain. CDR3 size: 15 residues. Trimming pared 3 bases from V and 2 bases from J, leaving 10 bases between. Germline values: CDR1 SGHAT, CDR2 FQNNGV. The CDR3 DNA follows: TGTGCCAGCAGCTTCAGTAAAGGAAACACCGGGGAGCTGTTTTTT. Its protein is CASSFSKGNTGELFF.

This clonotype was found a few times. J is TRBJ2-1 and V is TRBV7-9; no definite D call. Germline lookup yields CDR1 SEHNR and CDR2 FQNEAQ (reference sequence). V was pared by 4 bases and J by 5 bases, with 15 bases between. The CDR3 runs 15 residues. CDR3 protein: CASSSPPRFNNEQFF. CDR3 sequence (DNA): TGTGCCAGCAGCTCACCGCCCCGGTTCAACAATGAGCAGTTCTTC.

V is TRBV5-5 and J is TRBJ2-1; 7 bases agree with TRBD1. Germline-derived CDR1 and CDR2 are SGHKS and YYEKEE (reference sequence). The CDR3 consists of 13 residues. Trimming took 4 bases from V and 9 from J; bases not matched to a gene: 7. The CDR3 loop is CASSQQQGTEQFF. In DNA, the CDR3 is TGTGCCAGCAGCCAACAACAGGGGACTGAGCAGTTCTTC.

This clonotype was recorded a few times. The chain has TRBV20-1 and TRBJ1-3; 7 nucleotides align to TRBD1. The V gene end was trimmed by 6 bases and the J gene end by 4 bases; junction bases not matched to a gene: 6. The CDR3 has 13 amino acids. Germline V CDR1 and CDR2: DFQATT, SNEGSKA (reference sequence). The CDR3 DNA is TGCAGTGCGAGGACAGGTTACGGAAACACCATATATTTT. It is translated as CSARTGYGNTIYF.